This is a list of T cell receptor beta chains from one sample in a study of cytomegalovirus exposure and HLA in healthy donors. Method: immunoSEQ multiplex PCR; TCRdb's copy keeps in-frame clones and lacks some. The sample carries roughly 150,000 clones, roughly four fifths recorded once. The sequenced sample was PBMCs. The receptors originated from a man aged 25 to 40 in good health and CMV-seronegative. Both conserved end residues are part of each CDR3. A D gene is named only where the DNA matches it firmly. Not all rows give a size; the values are once, few, many and, for expanded clones, a class.

J | D | V | size | DNA | CDR3
TRBJ2-7 | TRBD2 | TRBV30 | NA | TGTGCCTGGAGCCGGGGACCTAGCGGGATACACGAGCAGTACTTC | CAWSRGPSGIHEQYF
TRBJ1-1 | NA | TRBV5-1 | few | TGCGCCAGCAGCTTAGGGACACTGAAGAACACTGAAGCTTTCTTT | CASSLGTLKNTEAFF
TRBJ2-7 | NA | TRBV6-1 | NA | TGTGCCAGCAGTACAGGCGGCCGATACGAGCAGTACTTC | CASSTGGRYEQYF
TRBJ2-7 | NA | TRBV7-2 | NA | TGTGCCAGCAGCCACCCAGGGGCCGAGCAGTACTTC | CASSHPGAEQYF
TRBJ2-3 | TRBD2 | TRBV7-3 | NA | TGTGCCAGCAGCCGACCGGGACTAGCGGGGGGTAGCACAGATACGCAGTATTTT | CASSRPGLAGGSTDTQYF
TRBJ2-5 | NA | TRBV11-2 | NA | TGTGCCAGCAGCCTCCAAGAGACCCAGTACTTC | CASSLQETQYF
TRBJ1-2 | TRBD1 | TRBV7-9 | NA | TGTGCCAGCAACTTAGGACAGGGCAATTATGGCTACACCTTC | CASNLGQGNYGYTF
TRBJ2-3 | NA | TRBV28 | few | TGTGCCAGTTTAAGCACAGATACGCAGTATTTT | CASLSTDTQYF
TRBJ2-7 | NA | TRBV5-1 | NA | TGCGCCAGCAGCCGCGAGGGTTGGACCTCGCTGAACAACGAGCAGTACTTC | CASSREGWTSLNNEQYF
TRBJ2-3 | NA | TRBV6-6 | NA | TGTGCCAGCAGCCGCCCCCTAGCGGAGGGGGGAGATACGCAGTATTTT | CASSRPLAEGGDTQYF
TRBJ2-7 | NA | TRBV20-1 | once | TGCAGTGCTAGGGAGGGTTACGAGCAGTACTTC | CSAREGYEQYF
TRBJ1-3 | NA | TRBV6-1 | NA | TGTGCCAGCAGTACCCAGGTTACCATATATTTT | CASSTQVTIYF
TRBJ2-7 | TRBD1 | TRBV13 | few | TGTGCCAGCAGCCAGGGGGCTAGCGAGTACGAGCAGTACTTC | CASSQGASEYEQYF
TRBJ2-5 | TRBD2 | TRBV7-8 | few | TGTGCCAGCAGCTTACCCCCCGGGACTAGCGGGAGAGAGACCCAGTACTTC | CASSLPPGTSGRETQYF
TRBJ2-5 | NA | TRBV28 | NA | TGTGCCAGCACCCCCTTATTAGGAGCAACTGGAGGGACCCAGTACTTC | CASTPLLGATGGTQYF
TRBJ2-1 | NA | TRBV19 | NA | TGTGCCAGTAGACGACAGGCTCTCTACAATGAGCAGTTCTTC | CASRRQALYNEQFF
TRBJ1-4 | TRBD1 | TRBV30 | NA | TGTGCCTGGTCCCGTGGGACAGGGGGTTTTAATGAAAAACTGTTTTTT | CAWSRGTGGFNEKLFF
TRBJ2-3 | NA | TRBV6-4 | NA | TGTGCCAGCAGTGAATTTGGGGAGGCAGATACGCAGTATTTT | CASSEFGEADTQYF
TRBJ2-5 | NA | TRBV9 | NA | TGTGCCAGCAGCGTTGCGGGACAAGAGACCCAGTACTTC | CASSVAGQETQYF
TRBJ2-5 | NA | TRBV2 | NA | TGTGCCAGCAGCTCAGAACGGGGAGGAACTGGAGAGACCCAGTACTTC | CASSSERGGTGETQYF
TRBJ2-7 | TRBD2 | TRBV12-5 | NA | TGTGCTAGTGGTTACCTAACCGGGGCTAGCGGGAGAGGTTTGGTAGAGCAGTACTTC | CASGYLTGASGRGLVEQYF
TRBJ1-5 | NA | TRBV6-1 | NA | TGTGCCAGCAATATAGGGGGGGATCAGCCCCAGCATTTT | CASNIGGDQPQHF
TRBJ2-7 | TRBD2 | TRBV18 | NA | TGTGCCAGCTCACCGGCGGGAGGGCCGACCTACGAGCAGTACTTC | CASSPAGGPTYEQYF
TRBJ2-7 | TRBD1 | TRBV6-1 | few | TGTGCCAGCAGTGATACGACAGGGGGCTGGTACGAGCAGTACTTC | CASSDTTGGWYEQYF
TRBJ2-7 | NA | TRBV5-1 | NA | TGCGCCAGCAGCTTGTCGCCGTCGCGGGTGGGGGGCGAGCAGTACTTC | CASSLSPSRVGGEQYF